This TCR beta chain was sequenced in a study of T cell responses to AZD1222 COVID-19 vaccine. Study in general: Second-dose intervals near 4 or 12 weeks were combined. Study-level points and caveats: Spike-specific TCR breadth rose after two AZD1222 doses, and depth rose as well. Repertoires were obtained solely post-peak T cell response. At baseline, seropositivity was found in only a handful of AZD1222 recipients.

Profiled with immunoSEQ multiplex PCR; TCRdb holds only in-frame clones, not every one. The profile shows some 130,000 clones, 93% of them singletons. V dropped 5 bases and J dropped 3 bases, with 7 bases sitting between them. Per the germline V gene, CDR1 is MGHDK and CDR2 is SYGVNS. The CDR3 loop spans 12 amino acids. Concerning this clone: The antigen is unknown.

The chain combines TRBV25-1 with TRBJ1-1, with a weak D call TRBD1 (5 bases). The receptor was isolated from an adult in good health. The sequences come from peripheral blood, collected on day 0 of AZD1222 vaccination. This chain's CDR3 is CASSWGDTEAFF. In DNA form, the CDR3 reads TGTGCCAGCAGTTGGGGGGACACTGAAGCTTTCTTT.